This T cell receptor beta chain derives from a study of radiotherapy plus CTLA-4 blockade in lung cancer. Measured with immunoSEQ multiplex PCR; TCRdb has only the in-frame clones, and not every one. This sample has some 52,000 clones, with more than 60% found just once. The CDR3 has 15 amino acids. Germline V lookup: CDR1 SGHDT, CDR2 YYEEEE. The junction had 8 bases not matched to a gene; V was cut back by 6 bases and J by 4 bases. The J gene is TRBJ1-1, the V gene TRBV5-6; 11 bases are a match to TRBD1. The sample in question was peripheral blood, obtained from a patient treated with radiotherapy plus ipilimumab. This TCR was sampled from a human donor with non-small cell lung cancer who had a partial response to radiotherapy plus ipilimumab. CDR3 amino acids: CASTPGQGAGTEAFF. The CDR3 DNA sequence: TGTGCCAGCACCCCTGGACAGGGGGCTGGCACTGAAGCTTTCTTT. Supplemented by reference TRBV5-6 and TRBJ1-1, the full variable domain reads DAGVTQSPTHLIKTRGQQVTLRCSPKSGHDTVSWYQQALGQGPQFIFQYYEEEERQRGNFPDRFSGHQFPNYSSELNVNALLLGDSALYLCASTPGQGAGTEAFFGQGTRLTVV.